This T cell receptor beta chain comes out of a study of MAIT cells during Salmonella Paratyphi A infection (dated by TCRdb to 2016 to 2017). At the level of the whole study: Adult volunteers aged 18 to 60 ingested a single dose of 1-5x10^3 CFU of S. Paratyphi A strain NVGH308. Starting at diagnosis, the diagnosed volunteers took ciprofloxacin 500 mg twice daily for 14 days. Beyond this particular receptor, the publication reports: MAIT TRBV usage was oligoclonal, favouring TRBV20 and TRBV6, and appeared unchanged by infection. More expansion or contraction among the top five MAIT clonotypes was shown in diagnosed volunteers than in healthy controls (0.53 versus 0.13), suggesting infection-driven repertoire reshaping. A significant decrease in the space occupied by over-represented MAIT clonotypes was found from baseline to mid-infection (0.17 to 0.10), whereas no significant post-infection difference was found. The availability of volunteer samples limited the sample sizes, but these sizes were considered adequate to detect differences between groups.

The method behind the library was 5' RACE. TCRbeta was amplified by two rounds of PCR with Phusion High-Fidelity polymerase, and sample-specific barcodes were added in the primers. TCRbeta libraries were made through template-switch cDNA synthesis using SMARTScribe reverse transcriptase and a TRBC-specific primer. After barcoding, samples were pooled and then prepared using the NEBNext Ultra DNA Library Prep Kit for Illumina. Libraries were sequenced on an Illumina MiSeq with the MiSeq reagent kit v2, 300 cycles. As for the original processing: Jemultiplexer demultiplexed the reads by barcode, and MiTCR with default parameters aligned the reads. VDJtools filtered out non-functional sequences; clonotypes were defined by amino acid sequence, with frequencies based on assigned sequence reads. In the clonal space homeostasis analysis, clonotypes were binned by frequency as over-represented (0.05-1), large, medium and small. In TCRdb, the public reads were trimmed at Q25 with fastp and aligned with MiXCR, with productive beta chains retained. Rows with a matching CDR3 protein are joined into one entry that keeps the most common DNA and genes. The V and J calls come from TCRdb's annotation, not from the publication. The sample table records about 600 distinct CDR3 sequences; around 35% of these occur just once. In total, the top ten clones hold approximately 46% of the sample.

This clonotype was seen a handful of times. This receptor's antigen is unknown. Qualities for individual bases were not recorded, and no much larger clone is one base off. What this sample's time point label stands for: before S. Paratyphi A challenge (baseline). MAIT cells, defined as Valpha7.2+ CD161+ T cells, were identified and sorted by flow cytometry. Circulating MAIT cell TCRbeta repertoires were profiled longitudinally in roughly six volunteers in whom enteric fever developed after controlled oral challenge with live Salmonella Paratyphi A. Each diagnosed volunteer contributed MAIT cell samples at pre-infection, mid-infection and post-infection timepoints. A diagnosis of enteric fever required Paratyphi A bacteremia and/or a persistent fever above 38 degrees C that lasted more than 12 hours. Challenged volunteers were diagnosed with infection between day 4 and day 7 after challenge. Between roughly 4,500 and 11,000 MAIT cells per sample were sorted directly into RNAqueous-Micro lysis buffer for RNA extraction. Lymphoprep gradient centrifugation was used to isolate peripheral blood mononuclear cells from both the blood samples and the leukocyte cones. A BD FACSAria Fusion or BD FACSAria III sorter was used for cell sorting.

The CDR3 goes from the cysteine to the phenylalanine over 15 residues. Just the 45-base CDR3 DNA is kept, in frame starting at base 1. The chain is made from TRBV12-2 and TRBJ2-1; TRBD1 is taken as the D call from the table, unchecked against the DNA. TRBV12-2 is classified as a pseudogene. The origin of this receptor is a person aged 18 to 70 who was deliberately infected with Salmonella Paratyphi A in a paratyphoid fever challenge study. Sequences were derived from MAIT cells from blood, sampled at the first sampling point of the challenge study. At the DNA level, the sequence is TGTGCAAGTCGCCTCATCGGGGCCACGGCCAATGAGCAGTTCTTC. Its protein reads: CASRLIGATANEQFF.